This T cell receptor beta chain was identified during a study of blood T cell repertoires in COVID-19. Study information: COVID-19 samples collected from the United States, Italy and Spain covered acute and convalescent phases. T cells, B-cell-depleted T cells, or PBMCs supplied cDNA or gDNA.

The V gene lost 8 bases and the J gene lost 5 bases, with 9 bases spanning the gap. CDR3 length: 11 amino acids. Germline CDR1 is MNHEY and CDR2 is SVGAGI. Libraries were prepared by immunoSEQ multiplex PCR; TCRdb keeps only in-frame clonotypes and omits some of them. Of some 180,000 clones in the sample, under 90% were seen once. This TCR derives from a man between 60 and 70 years old with acute or convalescent COVID-19. Sample: peripheral blood. The chain links TRBV6-5 to TRBJ1-2; D uncertain. The CDR3 DNA reads TGTGCCAGCGCAGGTCCTTATGGCTACACCTTC. Protein: CASAGPYGYTF.